Following are 23 T cell receptor beta chains from one sample sequenced in a study of monozygotic twins with inflammatory bowel disease. TCRdb reprocessed the 5' RACE reads; each CDR3 protein has one entry and no DNA is given. The sample table includes 420,000 or so distinct CDR3 sequences. Sequenced sample: blood. These receptors originate from a human donor with ulcerative colitis or Crohn's disease, or a healthy co-twin of an affected twin (not recorded which).

This chain's CDR3 is CASSQGGENSYNEQFF. This chain uses TRBV4-1 with TRBJ2-1; TCRdb's D call, TRBD1, is unchecked because there is no DNA. Per the germline V gene, CDR1 is MGHRA and CDR2 is YSYEKL. This CDR3 contains 16 residues.

CDR3 sequence: CASSPPIKLAGVSRTDTQYF. The V gene is TRBV11-2, the J gene TRBJ2-3; the D call of TRBD2 rests on TCRdb alone, since no DNA is present to check it. CDR1 and CDR2 (germline): SGHAT, FQNNGV. This CDR3 has 20 amino acids.

J is TRBJ2-7 and V is TRBV4-1; TCRdb lists TRBD2, though no DNA is available to test this call. Germline CDR1 is MGHRA and CDR2 is YSYEKL. The CDR3 runs to 21 residues. The CDR3 is CASSLLPTENLGLAGDYEQYF.

V gene TRBV4-2 combines with J gene TRBJ1-5; the TCRdb D gene call, TRBD1, has no DNA to confirm it. Per the germline V gene, CDR1 is LGHNA and CDR2 is YNFKEQ. This CDR3 has 15 amino acids. The CDR3 is CASSQQQGSNQPQHF.

V and J are TRBV3-1 and TRBJ2-5; the D call of TRBD1 rests on TCRdb alone, since no DNA is present to check it. CDR1 LGHDT and CDR2 YNNKEL come from the germline V gene (reference sequence). The CDR3 runs 14 residues. The CDR3: CASNPGIDGETQYF.

This chain's CDR3 is CSAGTSQETQYF. The chain employs TRBV20-1 and TRBJ2-5; TCRdb's D call of TRBD2 is untestable without DNA. Germline-derived CDR1 and CDR2 are DFQATT and SNEGSKA (reference sequence). The CDR3 length is 12 residues.

The chain carries TRBV12-3 or TRBV12-4 and TRBJ1-1; TCRdb returns TRBD1, unconfirmable since there is no DNA. The CDR3 length is 12 residues. CDR3 in amino acids: CASSLMGGLTFF.

This chain uses TRBV2 with TRBJ2-7; the TRBD1 assignment by TCRdb is unverifiable without DNA. The CDR3 spans 15 residues. Germline CDR1 reads SNHLY; CDR2 reads FYNNEI. The CDR3: CASSARGGSGNEQYF.

V gene TRBV5-1 combines with J gene TRBJ2-1; TCRdb lists TRBD1, though no DNA is available to test this call. Germline V gene sequence: CDR1 SGHRS, CDR2 YFSETQ. This CDR3 has 15 residues. The chain's CDR3 is CASSLNEIGRDEQFF.

This rearrangement joins TRBV7-2 to TRBJ2-7; no DNA is available, so the TRBD1 call from TCRdb remains unchecked. The length of the CDR3 is 13 residues. Germline V CDR1 and CDR2: SGHTA, FQGNSA. CDR3 protein: CASSSRQGNEQYF. Full variable domain (remainder filled in from reference TRBV7-2 and TRBJ2-7): GAGVSQSPSNKVTEKGKDVELRCDPISGHTALYWYRQSLGQGLEFLIYFQGNSAPDKSGLPSDRFSAERTGGSVSTLTIQRTQQEDSAVYLCASSSRQGNEQYFGPGTRLTVT.

The chain combines TRBV12-3 or TRBV12-4 with TRBJ1-4; TCRdb reports TRBD1, a call that lacks DNA to check it against. There are 12 residues in the CDR3. The CDR3 sequence: CATGQGGEKLFF.

This rearrangement joins TRBV7-9 to TRBJ2-1; the TCRdb D gene call, TRBD1, has no DNA to confirm it. CDR3 length equals 16 residues. Per the germline V gene, CDR1 is SEHNR and CDR2 is FQNEAQ (reference sequence). This chain's CDR3 is CASSPRTGGFYNEQFF. Looking up the rest from reference TRBV7-9 and TRBJ2-1 gives the full variable domain: DTGVSQNPRHKITKRGQNVTFRCDPISEHNRLYWYRQTLGQGPEFLTYFQNEAQLEKSRLLSDRFSAERPKGSFSTLEIQRTEQGDSAMYLCASSPRTGGFYNEQFFGPGTRLTVL.

The CDR3: CASSPGRGEAFF. The V gene is TRBV7-9, the J gene TRBJ1-1. CDR1 SEHNR and CDR2 FQNEAQ come from the germline V gene (reference sequence). CDR3 length: 12 residues.

The gene calls are TRBV5-1 and TRBJ2-4; with no DNA, the TCRdb D assignment of TRBD1 cannot be verified. This CDR3 comprises 15 residues. Looked up from germline, CDR1 is SGHRS and CDR2 is YFSETQ. This CDR3 reads CASSLRGLAKNIQYF. The full variable domain, completed using reference TRBV5-1 and TRBJ2-4, is KAGVTQTPRYLIKTRGQQVTLSCSPISGHRSVSWYQQTPGQGLQFLFEYFSETQRNKGNFPGRFSGRQFSNSRSEMNVSTLELGDSALYLCASSLRGLAKNIQYFGAGTRLSVL.

This chain joins TRBV5-6 and TRBJ1-5. The CDR3 spans 14 residues. Germline-derived CDR1 and CDR2 are SGHDT and YYEEEE. CDR3 sequence: CASSFSPDNQPQHF.

The chain links TRBV15 to TRBJ2-1; TCRdb outputs TRBD2, but without DNA this stays unchecked. This CDR3 spans 17 amino acids. CDR1 LNHNV and CDR2 YYDKDF come from the germline V gene (reference sequence). This CDR3 reads CATSSKVGGKVYNEQFF.

The J gene is TRBJ2-7, the V gene TRBV20-1; checking the TCRdb D call of TRBD2 is not possible without DNA. There are 14 residues in the CDR3. The germline V gene encodes CDR1 DFQATT and CDR2 SNEGSKA (reference sequence). This chain's CDR3 is CSAAGLAGSYEQYF.

The chain has TRBV6-5 and TRBJ2-7; there is no DNA to check the TCRdb D call of TRBD1. From germline, CDR1 is MNHEY and CDR2 SVGAGI. The CDR3 consists of 15 residues. The CDR3 region is CASSYDPQGAYEQYF.

The chain couples TRBV10-1 to TRBJ2-5; TCRdb's D gene call, TRBD1, goes unchecked for lack of DNA. The CDR3 runs to 13 residues. CDR1 and CDR2 from the germline V gene are WNHNN and SYGVQD (reference sequence). The CDR3 protein is CASSEAGGETQYF.

This rearrangement joins TRBV29-1 to TRBJ2-1; TCRdb designates TRBD2, a call that cannot be tested without DNA. CDR1 is SQVTM and CDR2 is ANQGSEA in the germline V gene. The CDR3 consists of 14 residues. The CDR3 region is CSVGLAGAYNEQFF.

The chain carries TRBV29-1 and TRBJ1-1. The CDR3 extends over 13 amino acids. Germline V gene lookup returns CDR1 SQVTM and CDR2 ANQGSEA. The CDR3 region is CSVDGGGRTEAFF. Together with reference TRBV29-1 and TRBJ1-1, the CDR3 gives the full variable domain: SAVISQKPSRDICQRGTSLTIQCQVDSQVTMMFWYRQQPGQSLTLIATANQGSEATYESGFVIDKFPISRPNLTFSTLTVSNMSPEDSSIYLCSVDGGGRTEAFFGQGTRLTVV.

CDR3: CSARDGSTNTEAFF. This chain links TRBV20-1 with TRBJ1-1. The CDR3 is 14 residues long. Per the germline V gene, CDR1 is DFQATT and CDR2 is SNEGSKA (reference sequence).

CDR3 sequence reads: CASSFTLGGRGTDTQYF. The V and J genes are TRBV7-2 and TRBJ2-3; lacking DNA, the TRBD2 call made by TCRdb goes unchecked. Germline assignment: CDR1 SGHTA and CDR2 FQGNSA. The CDR3 is made up of 17 amino acids.